The rows below give T cell receptor beta chains drawn from one sample of a study of control samples from healthy donors and cancer patients. Measured with immunoSEQ multiplex PCR; TCRdb has only the in-frame clones, and not every one. The data contain about 250,000 clones, over 75% of them singletons. Sequenced sample: PBMCs. All receptors come from a woman aged 60-70 years with lung cancer. Each CDR3 is given with its conserved first and last residue. A D gene is named only where the DNA matches it firmly. The size of a clone is reported for some rows only, either as once, few or many, or as a class for expanded clones.

d_call,j_call,clone_size,v_call,cdr3_aa,cdr3_nt
.,TRBJ1-5,few,TRBV7-9,CASSLMGQPQHF,TGTGCCAGCAGCTTAATGGGCCAGCCCCAGCATTTT
.,TRBJ2-2,few,TRBV5-4,CASTWAGYTGELFF,TGTGCCAGCACCTGGGCGGGGTACACCGGGGAGCTGTTTTTT
TRBD1,TRBJ1-1,.,TRBV28,CASSSPGQGTTEAFF,TGTGCCAGCAGTTCACCGGGACAGGGGACCACTGAAGCTTTCTTT
.,TRBJ1-1,.,TRBV5-1,CASSLDLGSTEAFF,TGCGCCAGCAGCTTGGATCTGGGGTCAACTGAAGCTTTCTTT
TRBD2,TRBJ2-3,.,TRBV5-1,CASSLASGTLVSTDTQYF,TGCGCCAGCAGCTTAGCTAGCGGGACTCTAGTGAGCACAGATACGCAGTATTTT
.,TRBJ1-6,few,TRBV5-1,CASSREAGINSPLHF,TGCGCCAGCAGCCGAGAGGCGGGGATCAATTCACCCCTCCACTTT
.,TRBJ2-6,.,TRBV29-1,CSARDPTRTGANVLTF,TGCAGCGCCCGGGACCCCACACGTACTGGGGCCAACGTCCTGACTTTC
TRBD1,TRBJ2-7,.,TRBV20-1,CSASGGQGSSSYEQYF,TGCAGTGCTAGTGGGGGACAGGGGAGCAGCTCCTACGAGCAGTACTTC
TRBD1,TRBJ2-5,.,TRBV18,CASSPRTGFETQYF,TGTGCCAGCTCACCGCGGACAGGGTTTGAGACCCAGTACTTC
TRBD2,TRBJ2-5,.,TRBV5-1,CASRPGGMETQYF,TGCGCCAGCAGACCGGGGGGGATGGAGACCCAGTACTTC
.,TRBJ1-2,.,TRBV28,CASDTAIDYGYTF,TGTGCCAGCGACACAGCCATAGACTATGGCTACACCTTC
.,TRBJ2-7,.,TRBV27,CASSSAGTHYEQYF,TGTGCCAGCAGTTCGGCCGGGACACACTACGAGCAGTACTTC
TRBD2,TRBJ2-5,.,TRBV11-1,CASSPTGTNRETQYF,TGTGCCAGCAGCCCTACCGGGACTAATAGGGAGACCCAGTACTTC
.,TRBJ2-1,.,TRBV28,CATAELANEQFF,TGTGCCACTGCGGAATTGGCAAATGAGCAGTTCTTC
TRBD1,TRBJ2-4,.,TRBV5-1,CASSLVRDSDVQYF,TGCGCCAGCAGCTTGGTCCGGGACAGCGATGTTCAGTACTTC
TRBD2,TRBJ2-3,.,TRBV2,CASTRTSGGQDTQYF,TGTGCCAGCACAAGGACTAGCGGGGGGCAAGATACGCAGTATTTT
.,TRBJ2-2,.,TRBV29-1,CSVVVPNTGELFF,TGCAGCGTTGTAGTACCGAACACCGGGGAGCTGTTTTTT
TRBD1,TRBJ1-4,.,TRBV25-1,CASSTGGLGEKLFF,TGTGCCAGCAGTACAGGGGGGCTAGGTGAAAAACTGTTTTTT
.,TRBJ1-1,.,TRBV18,CASSRGLNTEAFF,TGTGCCAGCTCTCGGGGGCTGAACACTGAAGCTTTCTTT
TRBD2,TRBJ2-7,.,TRBV9,CASSALGTSGTEQYF,TGTGCCAGCAGCGCGCTCGGGACTAGCGGGACCGAGCAGTACTTC
.,TRBJ2-1,few,TRBV14,CASSLVSMVWVDEQFF,TGTGCCAGCAGCCTAGTCTCTATGGTTTGGGTGGATGAGCAGTTCTTC
TRBD1,TRBJ2-7,.,TRBV27,CASSFGDRALQYF,TGTGCCAGCAGTTTCGGGGACAGGGCCCTGCAGTACTTC
.,TRBJ2-5,.,TRBV12-3/TRBV12-4,CASSLSHPETQYF,TGTGCCAGCAGTTTGTCTCACCCAGAGACCCAGTACTTC
TRBD1,TRBJ2-1,.,TRBV28,CASSRRTGGNNEQFF,TGTGCCAGCAGTCGAAGGACAGGGGGCAACAATGAGCAGTTCTTC